The rows below give T cell receptor beta chains drawn from one sample of a study of shared clonotypes between healthy human individuals. The method was immunoSEQ multiplex PCR; TCRdb's version includes in-frame clones alone and lacks a portion of them. This table has 1,500,000 or so clones, about 98.5% appearing once. Sequencing was done on a sample of naive CD4+ T cells sorted from blood. These receptors were taken from a man aged 25-45 years in good health. The CDR3 runs from the conserved cysteine through the conserved F or W. D genes are given only for firm matches. Not every row has a clone size; where given, it reads once, few, many or a size class.

V gene	CDR3 length	clone size	J gene	D gene	CDR3 protein	CDR3 DNA
TRBV6-1	14	NA	TRBJ1-2	TRBD1	CASTPGQEYDGYTF	TGTGCCAGCACCCCGGGACAGGAATACGATGGCTACACCTTC
TRBV19	15	NA	TRBJ1-1	NA	CASSRFDWENTEAFF	TGTGCCAGTAGTCGCTTCGATTGGGAGAACACTGAAGCTTTCTTT
TRBV18	15	NA	TRBJ1-2	NA	CASSPGGRDYYGYTF	TGTGCCAGCTCACCAGGGGGACGGGATTACTATGGCTACACCTTC
TRBV19	14	once	TRBJ2-1	NA	CASSIGRGDNEQFF	TGTGCCAGTAGTATTGGCAGGGGGGACAATGAGCAGTTCTTC
TRBV18	16	NA	TRBJ1-2	NA	CASSPTGAGTNYGYTF	TGTGCCAGCTCACCAACGGGGGCTGGGACTAACTATGGCTACACCTTC
TRBV6-1	14	NA	TRBJ2-7	NA	CASSAYRDRYEQYF	TGTGCCAGCAGTGCTTACAGGGACCGCTACGAGCAGTACTTC
TRBV6-6	16	NA	TRBJ2-1	TRBD1	CASSSLGTGTVHEQFF	TGTGCCAGCAGTTCTCTAGGGACAGGGACTGTCCATGAGCAGTTCTTC
TRBV6-5	15	NA	TRBJ1-1	NA	CASSYSTRSNTEAFF	TGTGCCAGCAGTTACTCGACCAGGAGTAACACTGAAGCTTTCTTT
TRBV5-8	17	NA	TRBJ2-4	NA	CASSLELRTVAKNIQYF	TGTGCCAGCAGCTTGGAACTCCGAACAGTAGCCAAAAACATTCAGTACTTC
TRBV7-6	17	NA	TRBJ2-2	TRBD2	CASSLGSGTSNAGELFF	TGTGCCAGCAGCTTAGGATCCGGGACTAGCAACGCCGGGGAGCTGTTTTTT
TRBV6-5	14	NA	TRBJ2-7	TRBD1	CASTEPGQVSEQYF	TGTGCCAGCACTGAACCGGGACAGGTTTCCGAGCAGTACTTC
TRBV19	14	NA	TRBJ2-7	TRBD2	CASRRAGGAYEQYF	TGTGCCAGTAGGAGAGCGGGAGGCGCCTACGAGCAGTACTTC
TRBV5-4	17	NA	TRBJ2-1	NA	CASSSPKGGDIYNEQFF	TGTGCCAGCAGCTCACCTAAGGGGGGAGACATTTACAATGAGCAGTTCTTC
TRBV19	15	once	TRBJ1-3	TRBD1	CASSSDRAYGNTIYF	TGTGCCAGCTCATCGGACAGGGCCTACGGAAACACCATATATTTT
TRBV4-1	14	once	TRBJ1-4	NA	CASSQGGRGEKLFF	TGCGCCAGCAGCCAAGGGGGGCGCGGGGAAAAACTGTTTTTT
TRBV14	17	NA	TRBJ1-1	NA	CASSPDWDPRVNTEAFF	TGTGCCAGCAGCCCCGACTGGGACCCTAGGGTGAACACTGAAGCTTTCTTT
TRBV29-1	16	NA	TRBJ2-1	TRBD2	CSVEATSGRAYNEQFF	TGCAGCGTTGAAGCAACCAGCGGGAGGGCCTACAATGAGCAGTTCTTC
TRBV19	14	NA	TRBJ2-2	NA	CASRPSVQGGELFF	TGTGCCAGTAGGCCGAGTGTGCAAGGCGGGGAGCTGTTTTTT
TRBV4-1	16	NA	TRBJ2-2	NA	CASSQEEVGLTGELFF	TGCGCCAGCAGCCAAGAGGAGGTGGGACTCACCGGGGAGCTGTTTTTT
TRBV28	13	NA	TRBJ2-7	TRBD1	CASRQTGSHEQYF	TGTGCCAGCAGACAGACAGGGAGCCACGAGCAGTACTTC
TRBV13	17	NA	TRBJ2-1	NA	CASSRDRGLGKNNEQFF	TGTGCCAGCAGTCGGGATCGCGGACTGGGGAAAAACAATGAGCAGTTCTTC
TRBV7-3	13	once	TRBJ2-7	TRBD1	CASRSGTVYEQYF	TGTGCCAGCAGGTCCGGGACAGTCTACGAGCAGTACTTC
TRBV5-1	18	NA	TRBJ1-5	NA	CASSPGTPGRNSNQPQHF	TGCGCCAGCAGCCCTGGCACCCCTGGCAGGAATAGCAATCAGCCCCAGCATTTT
TRBV5-1	16	NA	TRBJ1-4	NA	CASSSGTVGGGEKLFF	TGCGCCAGCAGTTCTGGCACGGTGGGAGGAGGTGAAAAACTGTTTTTT
TRBV28	15	NA	TRBJ2-7	TRBD1	CASSPVGTGPYEQYF	TGTGCCAGCAGTCCCGTCGGGACAGGACCCTACGAGCAGTACTTC
TRBV10-3	17	NA	TRBJ2-7	TRBD2	CAISRVGLLAGTYEQYF	TGTGCCATCAGCAGGGTCGGGCTACTAGCGGGGACCTACGAGCAGTACTTC
TRBV5-1	16	NA	TRBJ1-2	NA	CASSLAVGGPNYGYTF	TGCGCCAGCAGCTTGGCCGTGGGGGGGCCTAACTATGGCTACACCTTC
TRBV10-1	17	once	TRBJ2-5	NA	CASILFRAGHREETQYF	TGCGCCAGCATACTATTCCGTGCCGGGCACAGGGAAGAGACCCAGTACTTC
TRBV6-5	15	NA	TRBJ2-1	NA	CASSQRRALFNEQFF	TGTGCCAGCAGTCAACGGAGGGCTCTTTTCAATGAGCAGTTCTTC
TRBV5-6	12	NA	TRBJ2-1	NA	CASSRHYFEQFF	TGTGCCAGCAGTCGACACTACTTTGAGCAGTTCTTC
TRBV28	14	NA	TRBJ2-1	TRBD2	CASSPSGNRDEQFF	TGTGCCAGCAGTCCTAGCGGGAATCGTGATGAGCAGTTCTTC
TRBV7-2	12	few	TRBJ2-7	NA	CASSYPGYEQYF	TGTGCCAGCAGCTATCCGGGCTACGAGCAGTACTTC
TRBV27	15	NA	TRBJ1-2	NA	CASSSLDLADYGYTF	TGTGCCAGCAGTTCACTAGACCTGGCCGACTATGGCTACACCTTC
TRBV7-8	15	NA	TRBJ2-7	NA	CASSSRGVLSYEQYF	TGTGCCAGCAGCTCCCGGGGAGTTCTCTCCTACGAGCAGTACTTC
TRBV5-1	14	NA	TRBJ1-4	NA	CASSPGGANEKLFF	TGCGCCAGCAGCCCAGGCGGGGCTAATGAAAAACTGTTTTTT
TRBV19	16	NA	TRBJ2-3	NA	CASSISSQVHADTQYF	TGTGCCAGTAGTATAAGCAGCCAGGTGCACGCAGATACGCAGTATTTT
TRBV6-5	14	NA	TRBJ1-1	NA	CASSSRGLNTEAFF	TGTGCCAGCAGTTCCAGAGGATTGAACACTGAAGCTTTCTTT
TRBV2	14	NA	TRBJ2-7	NA	CASTAVGGGYEQYF	TGTGCCAGCACCGCGGTGGGGGGCGGGTACGAGCAGTACTTC
TRBV29-1	14	NA	TRBJ2-7	TRBD1	CSVVPGQGAYEQYF	TGCAGCGTTGTGCCGGGACAGGGGGCCTACGAGCAGTACTTC
TRBV11-2	15	NA	TRBJ2-5	TRBD2	CASSLGVSGVWSQYF	TGTGCCAGCAGCTTAGGAGTTAGCGGGGTGTGGTCCCAGTACTTC
TRBV7-2	11	NA	TRBJ2-6	TRBD1	CASSATGQSHF	TGTGCCAGCAGCGCAACGGGACAGAGCCATTTC
TRBV5-1	18	NA	TRBJ2-6	NA	CASSLGRNREAGANVLTF	TGCGCCAGCAGCTTGGGACGAAACAGGGAAGCTGGGGCCAACGTCCTGACTTTC
TRBV7-3	13	NA	TRBJ2-7	TRBD1	CASSSNRGSEQYF	TGTGCCAGCAGCTCAAACAGGGGTTCCGAGCAGTACTTC
TRBV10-2	15	NA	TRBJ2-5	NA	CASSDGGMGQETQYF	TGCGCCAGCAGTGATGGCGGGATGGGACAAGAGACCCAGTACTTC
TRBV29-1	12	NA	TRBJ2-1	NA	CSVDPGFNEQFF	TGCAGCGTTGACCCCGGTTTCAATGAGCAGTTCTTC
TRBV5-1	14	NA	TRBJ1-4	NA	CASSLGQPNEKLFF	TGCGCCAGCAGCTTGGGACAGCCTAATGAAAAACTGTTTTTT
TRBV5-1	16	NA	TRBJ2-3	NA	CASSLGTGSSTDTQYF	TGCGCCAGCAGCTTGGGGACGGGCTCTAGCACAGATACGCAGTATTTT
TRBV30	13	NA	TRBJ2-7	TRBD1	CAWSVNRGYEQYF	TGTGCCTGGAGTGTCAACAGGGGATACGAGCAGTACTTC
TRBV19	14	NA	TRBJ1-5	NA	CASTLRQARSPQHF	TGTGCCAGTACCCTGCGGCAGGCCCGATCGCCCCAGCATTTT
TRBV25-1	12	NA	TRBJ1-1	NA	CASSQLGAEAFF	TGTGCCAGCAGTCAGCTCGGGGCTGAAGCTTTCTTT
TRBV7-2	16	NA	TRBJ1-3	NA	CASSSATMGSGNTIYF	TGTGCCAGCAGCTCCGCGACCATGGGGTCTGGAAACACCATATATTTT
TRBV28	13	NA	TRBJ2-7	NA	CASSRDPFLEQYF	TGTGCCAGCAGTCGGGACCCATTTTTGGAGCAGTACTTC
TRBV7-3	16	once	TRBJ2-7	NA	CASSPWPRGRTYEQYF	TGTGCCAGCAGCCCTTGGCCCCGAGGAAGGACCTACGAGCAGTACTTC
TRBV18	15	NA	TRBJ2-7	TRBD1	CASSSGTGRTYEQYF	TGTGCCAGCTCTTCAGGGACAGGGAGGACCTACGAGCAGTACTTC
TRBV7-3	15	NA	TRBJ2-1	TRBD2	CASSLREGPYNEQFF	TGTGCCAGCAGCTTACGGGAGGGCCCCTACAATGAGCAGTTCTTC
TRBV6-1	12	NA	TRBJ2-7	NA	CASSAPAYEQYF	TGTGCCAGCAGTGCCCCCGCGTACGAGCAGTACTTC
TRBV13	13	NA	TRBJ2-7	NA	CASSFRGPAEQYF	TGTGCCAGCAGCTTCCGGGGCCCCGCGGAGCAGTACTTC